Listed below are T cell receptor beta chains from one sample, sequenced in a study of OX40 agonist ivuxolimab in advanced cancers. TCRdb's table, derived via immunoSEQ multiplex PCR, lists solely in-frame clones and lacks some. The data show tens of thousands of clones, approximately 80% seen once. Sequences were derived from CD4+ or CD8+ T cells sorted from blood, sampled in a trial of the OX40 agonist ivuxolimab. These TCRs come from an adult with an advanced solid tumor such as melanoma, head and neck, liver or kidney cancer. Both conserved end residues are part of each CDR3. The D gene is left open where the match is weak. Size is omitted from some rows. Given values are once, few, many or a class for expanded clones.

. | TRBJ2-5 | . | TRBV9 | CASSVVPGEVQETQYF | TGTGCCAGCAGCGTAGTTCCAGGGGAGGTCCAAGAGACCCAGTACTTC
TRBD1 | TRBJ2-3 | few | TRBV7-3 | CASSATGVADTQYF | TGTGCCAGCAGCGCTACAGGGGTTGCAGATACGCAGTATTTT
TRBD2 | TRBJ2-7 | . | TRBV18 | CASSLGRGGPTYEQYF | TGTGCCAGCTCACTAGGACGGGGGGGGCCCACCTACGAGCAGTACTTC
. | TRBJ1-6 | . | TRBV5-1 | CASSNPQGGGNSPLHF | TGCGCCAGCAGCAACCCCCAGGGAGGTGGCAATTCACCCCTCCACTTT
TRBD1 | TRBJ1-2 | . | TRBV7-3 | CASSPGTGRGYTF | TGTGCCAGCAGCCCGGGGACAGGGCGAGGCTACACCTTC
TRBD1 | TRBJ1-1 | . | TRBV27 | CASSSTRTGTVSEAFF | TGTGCCAGCAGTTCCACGCGGACAGGGACAGTCTCTGAAGCTTTCTTT
. | TRBJ2-7 | few | TRBV9 | CASSVSDISYEQYF | TGTGCCAGCAGCGTATCGGATATCTCCTACGAGCAGTACTTC
TRBD1 | TRBJ1-5 | few | TRBV10-3 | CAIGDSYSNQPQHF | TGTGCCATCGGGGACAGTTATAGCAATCAGCCCCAGCATTTT
. | TRBJ1-1 | . | TRBV5-6 | CASSLISQNTEAFF | TGTGCCAGCAGCTTGATTAGCCAGAACACTGAAGCTTTCTTT
TRBD2 | TRBJ2-3 | . | TRBV7-2 | CASTRLGLAGGTDTQYF | TGTGCCAGCACCCGTTTAGGGCTAGCGGGGGGGACAGATACGCAGTATTTT
. | TRBJ2-1 | . | TRBV6-1 | CASKNGYNEQFF | TGTGCCAGCAAGAACGGATACAATGAGCAGTTCTTC
TRBD1 | TRBJ1-1 | few | TRBV19 | CASGGQLNTEAFF | TGTGCCAGCGGGGGACAGTTGAACACTGAAGCTTTCTTT
. | TRBJ1-1 | few | TRBV2 | CASSGEVEAFF | TGTGCCAGCAGTGGGGAGGTGGAAGCTTTCTTT
TRBD1 | TRBJ1-1 | . | TRBV29-1 | CSVEKTGIPEAFF | TGCAGCGTTGAGAAGACAGGGATCCCTGAAGCTTTCTTT
. | TRBJ1-2 | once | TRBV2 | CASRTANYGYTF | TGTGCCAGCAGAACAGCTAACTATGGCTACACCTTC
. | TRBJ2-3 | . | TRBV28 | CASSSRGWYSTDTQYF | TGTGCCAGCAGTTCTCGGGGTTGGTACAGCACAGATACGCAGTATTTT
. | TRBJ2-5 | . | TRBV10-3 | CAISLRDKETQYF | TGTGCCATCAGTCTTCGGGATAAGGAGACCCAGTACTTC
TRBD2 | TRBJ2-3 | once | TRBV10-3 | CAISESTAGGIDTQYF | TGTGCCATCAGTGAGTCGACAGCGGGAGGGATAGATACGCAGTATTTT
. | TRBJ2-7 | . | TRBV2 | CASTQTYEQYF | TGTGCCAGCACACAGACCTACGAGCAGTACTTC
. | TRBJ2-7 | . | TRBV19 | CASSIVGLSYEQYF | TGTGCCAGTAGTATTGTCGGGCTCTCCTACGAGCAGTACTTC
. | TRBJ1-4 | . | TRBV19 | CASQGSTNEKLFF | TGTGCCAGTCAAGGTTCGACGAATGAAAAACTGTTTTTT
. | TRBJ1-3 | . | TRBV11-3 | CASSVLGGDGNTIYF | TGTGCCAGCAGCGTCCTCGGGGGCGATGGAAACACCATATATTTT
. | TRBJ2-5 | . | TRBV29-1 | CSVMKVGESGETQYF | TGCAGCGTCATGAAAGTTGGGGAGTCAGGGGAGACCCAGTACTTC
. | TRBJ1-6 | . | TRBV30 | CAWSSESGTPLHF | TGTGCCTGGAGTTCAGAGTCCGGGACACCCCTCCACTTT
. | TRBJ2-6 | . | TRBV19 | CASNTGTNSGANVLTF | TGTGCCAGTAATACAGGGACAAACTCTGGGGCCAACGTCCTGACTTTC
. | TRBJ1-1 | . | TRBV12-2 | CASRLRETGEAFF | TGTGCAAGTCGCCTACGAGAAACAGGGGAAGCTTTCTTT
TRBD1 | TRBJ2-7 | few | TRBV10-1 | CASSRDRGREQYF | TGCGCCAGCTCCCGGGACAGGGGGAGGGAGCAGTACTTC
. | TRBJ2-7 | . | TRBV5-1 | CASSLEAGMAGEQYF | TGCGCCAGCAGCTTGGAGGCAGGGATGGCTGGCGAGCAGTACTTC
TRBD2 | TRBJ2-7 | . | TRBV27 | CASWEAGAPYEQYF | TGTGCCAGTTGGGAAGCGGGAGCTCCCTACGAGCAGTACTTC
. | TRBJ1-6 | . | TRBV4-1 | CASSARDNNSPLHF | TGCGCCAGCAGCGCCCGGGACAATAATTCACCCCTCCACTTT